This TCR beta chain comes out of a study of T cells after yellow fever vaccination. A process of 5'RACE template switching, which added a universal primer site and UMIs, was used to make TCR cDNA. TCRdb re-called the 5' RACE reads through MiXCR, storing one row per CDR3 protein. This repertoire shows hundreds of thousands of distinct CDR3 sequences, 8.7% found once; its top ten account for more than 15%. CDR3 length: 12 amino acids. CDR1 and CDR2 from the germline V gene are MNHEY and SVGEGT. Trimming left V 2 bases short and J 5 bases short, with 6 bases between. This material consisted of PBMCs, taken on the day of the first yellow fever vaccination. The chain is built from TRBV6-2 or TRBV6-3 and TRBJ2-5, with unresolved D. The sequence came from a man in his late teens or twenties who received the YFV17D yellow fever vaccine. As DNA, the CDR3 is TGTGCCAGCAGTTACGTTCCCGAGACCCAGTACTTC. Translated: CASSYVPETQYF.